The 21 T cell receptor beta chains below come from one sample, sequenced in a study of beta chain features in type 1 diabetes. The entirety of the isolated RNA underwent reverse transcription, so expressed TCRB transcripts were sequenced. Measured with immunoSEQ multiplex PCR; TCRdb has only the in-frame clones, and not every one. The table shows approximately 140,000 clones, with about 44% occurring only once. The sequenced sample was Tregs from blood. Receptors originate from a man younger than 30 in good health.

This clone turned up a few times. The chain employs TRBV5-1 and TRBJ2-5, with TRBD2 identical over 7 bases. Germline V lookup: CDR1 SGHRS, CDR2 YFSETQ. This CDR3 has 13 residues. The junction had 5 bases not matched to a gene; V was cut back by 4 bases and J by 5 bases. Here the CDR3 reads CASSVQGGETQYF. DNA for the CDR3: TGCGCCAGCAGCGTCCAGGGAGGGGAGACCCAGTACTTC.

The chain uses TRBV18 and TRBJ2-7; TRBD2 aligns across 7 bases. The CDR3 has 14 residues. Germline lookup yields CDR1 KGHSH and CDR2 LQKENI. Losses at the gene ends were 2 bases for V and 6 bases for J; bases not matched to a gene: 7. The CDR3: CASSPGLEAREQYF. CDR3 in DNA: TGTGCCAGCTCACCAGGACTAGAGGCGCGCGAGCAGTACTTC. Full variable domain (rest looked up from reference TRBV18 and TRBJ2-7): NAGVMQNPRHLVRRRGQEARLRCSPMKGHSHVYWYRQLPEEGLKFMVYLQKENIIDESGMPKERFSAEFPKEGPSILRIQQVVRGDSAAYFCASSPGLEAREQYFGPGTRLTVT.

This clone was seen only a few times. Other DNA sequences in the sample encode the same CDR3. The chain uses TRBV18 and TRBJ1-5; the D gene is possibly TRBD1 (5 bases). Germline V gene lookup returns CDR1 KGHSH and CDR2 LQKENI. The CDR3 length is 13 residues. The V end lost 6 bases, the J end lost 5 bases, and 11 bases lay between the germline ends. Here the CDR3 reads CASSPQGDQPQHF. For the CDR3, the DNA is TGTGCCAGCTCGCCCCAGGGTGATCAGCCCCAGCATTTT.

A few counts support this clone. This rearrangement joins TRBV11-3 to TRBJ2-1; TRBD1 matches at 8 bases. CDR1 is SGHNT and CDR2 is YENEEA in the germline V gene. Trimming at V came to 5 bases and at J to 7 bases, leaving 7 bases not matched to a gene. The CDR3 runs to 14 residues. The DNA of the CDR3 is TGTGCCAGCAGCCCGAGGACAGGGCCAAATGAGCAGTTCTTC. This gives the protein CASSPRTGPNEQFF.

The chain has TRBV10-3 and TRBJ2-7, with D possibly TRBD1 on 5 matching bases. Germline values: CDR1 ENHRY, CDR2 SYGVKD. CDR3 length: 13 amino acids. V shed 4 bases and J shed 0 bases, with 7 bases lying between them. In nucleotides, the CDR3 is TGTGCCATCAGTGGGGGCGGCTCCTACGAGCAGTACTTC. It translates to CAISGGGSYEQYF.

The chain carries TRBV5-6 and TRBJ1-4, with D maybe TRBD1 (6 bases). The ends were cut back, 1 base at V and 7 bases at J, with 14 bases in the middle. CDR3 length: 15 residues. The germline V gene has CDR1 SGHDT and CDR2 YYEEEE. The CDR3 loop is CASSLLSGRGEKLFF. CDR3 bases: TGTGCCAGCAGCTTGTTGTCAGGCAGGGGTGAAAAACTGTTTTTT.

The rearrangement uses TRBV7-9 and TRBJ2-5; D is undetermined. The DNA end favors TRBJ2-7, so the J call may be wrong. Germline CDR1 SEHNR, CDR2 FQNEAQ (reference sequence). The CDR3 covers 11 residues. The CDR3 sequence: CASSSRYEQYF. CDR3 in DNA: TGTGCCAGCAGCTCGCGCTACGAGCAGTACTTC.

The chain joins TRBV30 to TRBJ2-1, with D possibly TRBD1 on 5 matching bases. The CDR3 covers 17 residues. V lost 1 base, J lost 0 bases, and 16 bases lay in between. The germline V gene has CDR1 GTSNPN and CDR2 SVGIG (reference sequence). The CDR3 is CAWSGQQELGSYNEQFF. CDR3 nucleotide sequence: TGTGCCTGGAGTGGCCAACAGGAGCTTGGCTCCTACAATGAGCAGTTCTTC.

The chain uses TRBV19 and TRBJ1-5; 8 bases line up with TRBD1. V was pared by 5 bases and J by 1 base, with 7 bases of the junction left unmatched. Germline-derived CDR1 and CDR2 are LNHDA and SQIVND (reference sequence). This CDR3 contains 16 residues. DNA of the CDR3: TGTGCCAGTAGTGGACAGGGACTTGGGAGCAATCAGCCCCAGCATTTT. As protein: CASSGQGLGSNQPQHF.

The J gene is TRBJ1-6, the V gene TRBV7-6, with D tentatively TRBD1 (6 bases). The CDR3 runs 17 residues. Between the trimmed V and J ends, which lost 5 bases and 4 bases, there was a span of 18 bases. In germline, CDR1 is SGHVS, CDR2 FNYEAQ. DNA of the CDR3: TGTGCCAGCAGCCCCTTGGGGACACATTCTTATAATTCACCCCTCCACTTT. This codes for CASSPLGTHSYNSPLHF.

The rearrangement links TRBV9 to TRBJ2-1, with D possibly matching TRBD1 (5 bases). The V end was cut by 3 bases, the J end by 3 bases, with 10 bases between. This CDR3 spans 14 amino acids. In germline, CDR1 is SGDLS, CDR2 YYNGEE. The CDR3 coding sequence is TGTGCCAGCAGCGCGACAGCTAACTACAATGAGCAGTTCTTC. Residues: CASSATANYNEQFF.

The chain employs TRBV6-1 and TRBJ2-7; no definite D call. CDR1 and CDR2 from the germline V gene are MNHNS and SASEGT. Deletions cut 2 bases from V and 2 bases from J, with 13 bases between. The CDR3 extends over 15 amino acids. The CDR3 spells CASSERQAFAYEQYF. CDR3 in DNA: TGTGCCAGCAGTGAAAGGCAGGCGTTCGCCTACGAGCAGTACTTC.

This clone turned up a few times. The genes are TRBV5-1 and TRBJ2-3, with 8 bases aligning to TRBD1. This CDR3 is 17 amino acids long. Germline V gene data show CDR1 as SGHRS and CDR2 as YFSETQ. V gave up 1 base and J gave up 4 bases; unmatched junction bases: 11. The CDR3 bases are TGCGCCAGCAGCTTGACGGTGACAGGGGTCTTTTCAGATACGCAGTATTTT. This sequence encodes CASSLTVTGVFSDTQYF.

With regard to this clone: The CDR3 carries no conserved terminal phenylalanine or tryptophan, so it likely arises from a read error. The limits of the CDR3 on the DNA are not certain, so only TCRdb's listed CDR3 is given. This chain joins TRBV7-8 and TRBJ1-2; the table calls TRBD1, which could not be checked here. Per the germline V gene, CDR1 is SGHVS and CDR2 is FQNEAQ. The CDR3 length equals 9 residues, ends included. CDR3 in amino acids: CASSPPQGY.

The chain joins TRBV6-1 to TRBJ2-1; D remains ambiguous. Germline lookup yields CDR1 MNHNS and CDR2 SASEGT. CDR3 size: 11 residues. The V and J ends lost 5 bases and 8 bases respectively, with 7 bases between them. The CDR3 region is CASSQAYEQFF. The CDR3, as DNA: TGTGCCAGCAGTCAGGCCTATGAGCAGTTCTTC.

The CDR3 spells CASSIDEPVYEQYF. The CDR3 DNA is TGTGCCAGTAGTATAGATGAACCGGTCTACGAGCAGTACTTC. The chain employs TRBV19 and TRBJ2-7, with D unresolved. V lost 0 bases and J 3 bases, leaving 9 bases between the germline ends. Germline loops: CDR1 LNHDA, CDR2 SQIVND (reference sequence). CDR3 length equals 14 residues.

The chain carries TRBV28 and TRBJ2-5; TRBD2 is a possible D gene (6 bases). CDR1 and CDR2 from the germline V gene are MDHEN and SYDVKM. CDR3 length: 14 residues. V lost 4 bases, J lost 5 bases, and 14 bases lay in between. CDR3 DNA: TGTGCCAGCAGTTCCCTGCTCCGGGGGGAGACCCAGTACTTC. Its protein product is CASSSLLRGETQYF.

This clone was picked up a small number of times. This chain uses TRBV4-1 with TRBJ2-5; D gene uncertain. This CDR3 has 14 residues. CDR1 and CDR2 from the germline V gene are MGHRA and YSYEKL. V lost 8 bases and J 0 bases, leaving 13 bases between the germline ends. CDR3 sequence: CASAVNINQETQYF. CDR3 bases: TGCGCCAGCGCCGTCAACATAAACCAAGAGACCCAGTACTTC.

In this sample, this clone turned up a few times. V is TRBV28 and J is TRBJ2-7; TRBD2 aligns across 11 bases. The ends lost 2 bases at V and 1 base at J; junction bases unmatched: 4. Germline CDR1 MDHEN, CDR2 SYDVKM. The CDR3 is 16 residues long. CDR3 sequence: CASSLLGTSGSYEQYF. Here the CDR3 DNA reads TGTGCCAGCAGTTTACTGGGGACTAGCGGTTCCTACGAGCAGTACTTC.

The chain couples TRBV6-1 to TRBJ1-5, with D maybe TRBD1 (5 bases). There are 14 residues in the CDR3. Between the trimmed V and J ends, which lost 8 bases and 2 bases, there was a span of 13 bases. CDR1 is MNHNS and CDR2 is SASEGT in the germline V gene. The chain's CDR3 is CASLQVFGNQPQHF. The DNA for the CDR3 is TGTGCCAGCCTACAGGTTTTCGGCAATCAGCCCCAGCATTTT.

The CDR3 spells CATADRGSTDTQYF. CDR3 nucleotide sequence: TGTGCCACCGCCGACAGGGGCAGCACAGATACGCAGTATTTT. V gene TRBV10-3 combines with J gene TRBJ2-3; 8 nucleotides match TRBD1. The germline CDR1 and CDR2 sequences are ENHRY and SYGVKD. There are 14 residues in the CDR3. V lost 10 bases, J lost 0 bases, and 6 bases stayed unmatched.